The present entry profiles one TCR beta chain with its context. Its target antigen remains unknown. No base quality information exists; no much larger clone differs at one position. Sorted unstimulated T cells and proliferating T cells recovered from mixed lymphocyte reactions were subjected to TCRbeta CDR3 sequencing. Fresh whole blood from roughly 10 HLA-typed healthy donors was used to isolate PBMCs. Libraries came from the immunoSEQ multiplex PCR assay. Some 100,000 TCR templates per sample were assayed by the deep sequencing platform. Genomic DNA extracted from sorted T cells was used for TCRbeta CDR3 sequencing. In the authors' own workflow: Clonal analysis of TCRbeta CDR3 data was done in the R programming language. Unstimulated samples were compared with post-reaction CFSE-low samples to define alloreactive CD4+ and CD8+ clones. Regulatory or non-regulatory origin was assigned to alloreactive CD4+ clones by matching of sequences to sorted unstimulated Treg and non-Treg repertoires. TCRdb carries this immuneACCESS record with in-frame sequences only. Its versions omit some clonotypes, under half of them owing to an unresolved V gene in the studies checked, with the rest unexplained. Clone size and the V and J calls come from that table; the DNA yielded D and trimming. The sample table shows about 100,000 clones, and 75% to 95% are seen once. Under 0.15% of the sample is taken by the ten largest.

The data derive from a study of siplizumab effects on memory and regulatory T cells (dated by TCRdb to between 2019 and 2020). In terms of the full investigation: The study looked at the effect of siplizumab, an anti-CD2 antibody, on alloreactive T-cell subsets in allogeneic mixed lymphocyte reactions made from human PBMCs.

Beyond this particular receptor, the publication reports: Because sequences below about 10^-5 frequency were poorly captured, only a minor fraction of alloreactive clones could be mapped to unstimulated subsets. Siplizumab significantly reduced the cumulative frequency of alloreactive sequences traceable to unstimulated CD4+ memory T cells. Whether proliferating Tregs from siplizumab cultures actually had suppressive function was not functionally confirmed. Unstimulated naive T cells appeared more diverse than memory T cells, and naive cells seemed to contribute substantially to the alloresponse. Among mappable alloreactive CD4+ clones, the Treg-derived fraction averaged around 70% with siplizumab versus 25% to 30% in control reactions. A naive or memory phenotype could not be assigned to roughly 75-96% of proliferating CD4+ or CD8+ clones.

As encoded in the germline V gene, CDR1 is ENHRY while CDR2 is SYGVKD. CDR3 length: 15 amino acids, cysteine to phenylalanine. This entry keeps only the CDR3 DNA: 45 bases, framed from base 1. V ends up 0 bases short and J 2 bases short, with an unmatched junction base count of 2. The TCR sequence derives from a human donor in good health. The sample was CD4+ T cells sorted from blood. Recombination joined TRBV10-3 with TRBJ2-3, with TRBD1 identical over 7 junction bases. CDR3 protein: CAISESGQATDTQYF. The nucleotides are TGTGCCATCAGTGAGTCCGGACAGGCCACAGATACGCAGTATTTT.